This T cell receptor beta chain emerged from a study of OX40 agonist ivuxolimab in advanced cancers. Sequencing was performed with immunoSEQ multiplex PCR; in TCRdb, only in-frame clones are kept and a portion is missing. The top ten clones hold approximately 6.1% of a sample with about 69,000 clones, 70% to 90% of them seen once. Trimming at V came to 5 bases and at J to 7 bases, leaving 7 bases not matched to a gene. Germline V gene lookup returns CDR1 SGHVS and CDR2 FQNEAQ. The CDR3 sequence is 15 residues long. This specimen consisted of CD4+ or CD8+ T cells sorted from blood, obtained in a trial of the OX40 agonist ivuxolimab. The receptor comes from an adult with an advanced solid tumor such as melanoma, head and neck, liver or kidney cancer. The genes are TRBV7-8 and TRBJ2-3; 12 bases map to TRBD2. The CDR3 loop is CASSGSSGGGYTQYF. The CDR3 DNA is TGTGCCAGCAGCGGTTCTAGCGGGGGGGGTTATACGCAGTATTTT.